This TCR beta chain derives from a study of T cell responses to AZD1222 COVID-19 vaccine. Worth noting for this clone: The antigen is not known.

V lost 2 bases and J lost 5; bases outside the gene matches: 9. CDR3 length equals 16 residues. In germline, CDR1 is KGHSH, CDR2 LQKENI. General study points: The span of vaccine-associated CD4 TCRs extended across spike, with dominance at 160-218 and 743-854. Just six AZD1222 recipients were seropositive at baseline. Clonal diversity may have been underestimated, and the donors were mostly white British, with more females than males.

Produced via immunoSEQ multiplex PCR; TCRdb's table is partial and in-frame only. Altogether fewer than 150,000 clones are present, under 90% being singletons, with the ten largest covering approximately 1.8%. The source is an adult who received the AZD1222 COVID-19 vaccine. The J gene is TRBJ1-1, the V gene TRBV18; 9 nucleotides line up with TRBD1. This sample comprised peripheral blood, obtained 28 days after the second AZD1222 dose. CDR3 nucleotides: TGTGCCAGCTCACCATTTTCCGGACAGGGGTGGACTGAAGCTTTCTTT. Its translation is CASSPFSGQGWTEAFF.